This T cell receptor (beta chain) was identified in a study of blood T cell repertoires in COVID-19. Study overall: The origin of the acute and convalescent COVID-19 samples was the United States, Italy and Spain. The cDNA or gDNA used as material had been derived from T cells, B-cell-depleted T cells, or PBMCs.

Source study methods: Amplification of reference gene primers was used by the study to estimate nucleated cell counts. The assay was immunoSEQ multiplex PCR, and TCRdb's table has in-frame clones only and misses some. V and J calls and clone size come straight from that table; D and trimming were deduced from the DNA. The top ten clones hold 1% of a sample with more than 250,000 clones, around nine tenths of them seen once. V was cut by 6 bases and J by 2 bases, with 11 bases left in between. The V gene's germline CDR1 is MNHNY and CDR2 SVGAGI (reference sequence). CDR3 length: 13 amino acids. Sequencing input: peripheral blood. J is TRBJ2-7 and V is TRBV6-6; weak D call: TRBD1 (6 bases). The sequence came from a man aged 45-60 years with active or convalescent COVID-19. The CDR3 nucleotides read TGTGCCAGCAGGCGGACAGCCACCTACGAGCAGTACTTC. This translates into CASRRTATYEQYF.